This record covers a single T cell receptor beta chain. The entry originates in a study of neoadjuvant anti-PD-1 for oral cavity cancer. In the study overall: Around day 43, patients without progression received a fourth nivolumab dose before surgery.

Clones were read by immunoSEQ multiplex PCR, and TCRdb kept only the in-frame ones, dropping some. Among about 12,000 clones listed, around 60% were seen once. The source material was tumor tissue, sampled before nivolumab (anti-PD-1) treatment. The receptor was isolated from a person aged 35 to 85 with oral cavity squamous cell carcinoma.

CDR3 nucleotide sequence: TGTGCCACCAGCAGAGCCGGCCCATGGACCGACTCTGGAAACACCATATATTTT. This codes for CATSRAGPWTDSGNTIYF. This chain joins TRBV15 and TRBJ1-3; D is unclear. The germline V gene has CDR1 LNHNV and CDR2 YYDKDF (reference sequence). The V end was cut by 1 base, the J end by 0 bases, with 16 bases between. The CDR3 runs to 18 residues.